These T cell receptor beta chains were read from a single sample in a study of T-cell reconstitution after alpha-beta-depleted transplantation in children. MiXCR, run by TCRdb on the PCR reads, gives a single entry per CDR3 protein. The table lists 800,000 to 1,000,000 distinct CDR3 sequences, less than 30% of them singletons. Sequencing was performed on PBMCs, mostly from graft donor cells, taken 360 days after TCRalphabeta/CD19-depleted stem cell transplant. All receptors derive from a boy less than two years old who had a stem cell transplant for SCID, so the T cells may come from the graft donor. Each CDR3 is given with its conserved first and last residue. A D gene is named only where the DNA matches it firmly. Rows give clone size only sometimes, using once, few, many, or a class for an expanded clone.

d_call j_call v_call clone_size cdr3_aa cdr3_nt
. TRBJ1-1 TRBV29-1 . CSAASGHLNTEAFF TGCAGCGCAGCATCGGGACACTTGAACACTGAAGCTTTCTTT
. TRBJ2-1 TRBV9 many CASSAWEIAAVEQFF TGTGCCAGCAGCGCGTGGGAAATAGCGGCCGTTGAGCAGTTCTTC
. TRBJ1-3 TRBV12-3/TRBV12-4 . CASSLMGNTIYF TGTGCCAGCAGTTTAATGGGGAACACCATATATTTT
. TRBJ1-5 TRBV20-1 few CSAPRTDLGNQPQHF TGCAGTGCCCCCCGCACCGATCTGGGCAATCAGCCCCAGCATTTT
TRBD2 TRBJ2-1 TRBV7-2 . CASSLVAGGPQFF TGTGCCAGCAGCCTCGTAGCGGGGGGGCCCCAGTTCTTC
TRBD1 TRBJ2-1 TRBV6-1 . CASTRGGPTYNEQFF TGTGCCAGCACCCGAGGGGGCCCTACCTACAATGAGCAGTTCTTC
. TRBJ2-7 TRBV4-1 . CASSQVAGVYEQYF TGCGCCAGCAGCCAAGTGGCAGGGGTGTACGAGCAGTACTTC
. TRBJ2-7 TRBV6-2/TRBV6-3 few CASSYPGIEQYF TGTGCCAGCAGTTACCCAGGGATCGAGCAGTACTTC
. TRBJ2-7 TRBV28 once CASSGRGLEQYF TGTGCCAGCAGTGGGAGGGGGCTAGAGCAGTACTTC
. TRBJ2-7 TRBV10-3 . CAISDHGRYEQYF TGTGCCATCAGTGATCACGGCAGGTACGAGCAGTACTTC
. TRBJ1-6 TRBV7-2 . CASSLESAISPLHF TGTGCCAGCAGCTTAGAGAGTGCGATTTCACCCCTCCACTTT
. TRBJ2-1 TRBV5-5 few CASSFPRSYNEQFF TGTGCCAGCAGCTTTCCCCGCTCCTACAATGAGCAGTTCTTC
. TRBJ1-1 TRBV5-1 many CASSYAEGVNEAFF TGCGCCAGCAGTTATGCCGAGGGTGTGAATGAAGCTTTCTTT
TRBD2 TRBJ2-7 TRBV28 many CASSSIGLAGAYEQYF TGTGCCAGCAGTTCGATCGGACTAGCGGGGGCCTACGAGCAGTACTTC
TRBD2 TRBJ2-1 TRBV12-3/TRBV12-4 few CASSSGGSIYNEQFF TGTGCCAGCAGCAGCGGGGGGTCGATTTACAATGAGCAGTTCTTC
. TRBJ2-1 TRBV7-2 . CASSKTDGAEFF TGTGCCAGCAGCAAGACGGACGGGGCTGAGTTCTTC
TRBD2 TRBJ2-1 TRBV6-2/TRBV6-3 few CASRPGRMRTSGGSSYNEQFF TGTGCCAGCAGGCCCGGCAGAATGCGGACTAGCGGGGGGTCCTCCTACAATGAGCAGTTCTTC
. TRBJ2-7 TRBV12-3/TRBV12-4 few CASRPGVTTYEQYF TGTGCCAGCAGGCCAGGGGTGACTACCTACGAGCAGTACTTC
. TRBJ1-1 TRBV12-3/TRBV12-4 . CASRTYGAEAFF TGTGCCAGCAGAACCTATGGAGCTGAAGCTTTCTTT
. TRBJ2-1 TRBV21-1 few CASSKDGTSGGHHEQFF TGTGCCAGCAGCAAAGACGGGACTAGCGGGGGGCACCATGAGCAGTTCTTC
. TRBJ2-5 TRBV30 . CAWSLRQRGLKTQYF TGTGCCTGGAGTCTACGACAACGGGGTTTGAAGACCCAGTACTTC
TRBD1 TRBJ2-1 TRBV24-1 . CATSGTGGNEQFF TGTGCCACCAGTGGTACAGGGGGCAATGAGCAGTTCTTC
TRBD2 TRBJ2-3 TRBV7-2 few CASSLGARGGSTDTQYF TGTGCCAGCAGCTTAGGAGCGCGGGGGGGCTCAACAGATACGCAGTATTTT
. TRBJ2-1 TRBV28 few CASSLASEEFKQFF TGTGCCAGCAGTTTAGCTAGCGAAGAGTTTAAACAGTTCTTC
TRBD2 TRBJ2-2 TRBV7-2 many CASSFAGGSGELFF TGTGCCAGCAGCTTCGCGGGGGGGTCGGGGGAGCTGTTTTTT
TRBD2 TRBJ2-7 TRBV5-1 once CASSFGLAGINEQYF TGCGCCAGCAGCTTTGGGCTAGCGGGGATCAACGAGCAGTACTTC
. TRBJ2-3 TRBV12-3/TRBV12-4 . CASSFFRDTYTDTQYF TGTGCCAGCAGTTTCTTCCGGGACACGTACACAGATACGCAGTATTTT
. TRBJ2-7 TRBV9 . CASSLAKEQYF TGTGCCAGCAGCCTAGCGAAGGAGCAGTACTTC
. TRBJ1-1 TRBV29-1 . CSVASRGGLTEAFF TGCAGCGTTGCGTCAAGGGGGGGGCTCACTGAAGCTTTCTTT
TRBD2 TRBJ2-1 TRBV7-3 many CASSLAGDSYNEQFF TGTGCCAGCAGCTTAGCGGGGGATTCCTACAATGAGCAGTTCTTC
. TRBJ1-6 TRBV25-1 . CASSSPGGDFIPLHF TGTGCCAGCTCCTCCCCCGGCGGTGACTTTATACCCCTCCACTTT
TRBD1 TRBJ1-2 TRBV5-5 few CASSSTGQTYYGYTF TGTGCCAGCAGCTCGACGGGACAGACTTACTATGGCTACACCTTC
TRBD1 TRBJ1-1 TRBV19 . CASSAGGTGGTEAFF TGTGCCAGTAGTGCCGGGGGGACAGGGGGCACTGAAGCTTTCTTT
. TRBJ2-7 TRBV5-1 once CASSPLGRYYEQYF TGCGCCAGCAGCCCCCTCGGACGATACTACGAGCAGTACTTC
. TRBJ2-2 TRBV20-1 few CSARSWTANTGELFF TGCAGTGCTAGATCTTGGACAGCGAACACCGGGGAGCTGTTTTTT
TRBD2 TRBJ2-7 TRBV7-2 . CASSWRGVDYEQYF TGTGCCAGCAGCTGGCGGGGGGTGGACTACGAGCAGTACTTC
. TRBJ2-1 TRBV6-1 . CASGGEGGHNEQFF TGTGCCAGTGGGGGGGAGGGGGGTCACAATGAGCAGTTCTTC
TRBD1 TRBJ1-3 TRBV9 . CASSERSDRAYSGNTIYF TGTGCCAGCAGCGAGCGATCGGACAGGGCCTACTCTGGAAACACCATATATTTT
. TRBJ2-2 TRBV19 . CATQRVEDTGELFF TGTGCCACCCAGAGGGTAGAGGACACCGGGGAGCTGTTTTTT
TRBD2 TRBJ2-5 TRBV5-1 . CASSFGLDQETQYF TGCGCCAGCAGCTTTGGACTAGACCAAGAGACCCAGTACTTC
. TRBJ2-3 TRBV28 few CASSPQQANSQYF TGTGCCAGCAGTCCCCAACAAGCGAATTCGCAGTATTTT
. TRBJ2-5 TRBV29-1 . CSVDPQGWKTQYF TGCAGCGTTGATCCTCAGGGGTGGAAGACCCAGTACTTC
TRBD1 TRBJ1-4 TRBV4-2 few CASSQGGGQGGAFEKLFF TGTGCCAGCAGCCAAGGAGGGGGTCAAGGGGGCGCATTTGAAAAACTGTTTTTT
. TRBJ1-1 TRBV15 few CATSRQGLGNTEAFF TGTGCCACCAGCAGACAGGGGTTAGGTAACACTGAAGCTTTCTTT
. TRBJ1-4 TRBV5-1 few CASSHRDTDGYEKLFF TGCGCCAGCAGCCACCGGGATACCGATGGGTATGAAAAACTGTTTTTT
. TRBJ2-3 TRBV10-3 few CATSPQKDTDTQYF TGTGCCACTTCACCGCAGAAAGACACAGATACGCAGTATTTT
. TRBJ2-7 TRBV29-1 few CSAGQYYEQYF TGCAGCGCTGGACAGTACTACGAGCAGTACTTC
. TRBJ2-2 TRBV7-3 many CASSARDNYGELFF TGTGCCAGCAGCGCCCGGGACAACTACGGGGAGCTGTTTTTT
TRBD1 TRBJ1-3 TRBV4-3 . CASSQDRGNTIYF TGCGCCAGCAGCCAAGACAGGGGGAACACCATATATTTT
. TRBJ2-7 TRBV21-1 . CASSSRDRGEQYF TGTGCCAGCAGCAGCCGGGACAGGGGCGAGCAGTACTTC
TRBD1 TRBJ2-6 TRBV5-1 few CASSLQGAPFSGANVLTF TGCGCCAGCAGCCTACAGGGGGCTCCTTTCTCTGGGGCCAACGTCCTGACTTTC
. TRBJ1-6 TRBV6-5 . CASCFSSQPNSPLHF TGTGCCAGCTGTTTCTCCTCCCAACCAAATTCACCCCTCCACTTT
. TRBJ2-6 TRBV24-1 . CASQGPSGANVLTF TGTGCCAGCCAGGGTCCCTCTGGGGCCAACGTCCTGACTTTC